The 25 T cell receptor beta chains below were found in one sample sequenced in a study of blood T cell repertoires in COVID-19. Sequenced by immunoSEQ multiplex PCR; TCRdb stores in-frame clones only, minus some. Among roughly 330,000 clones listed, more than 70% were seen once. Sequenced: PBMCs or T cells enriched from blood (not recorded which). These receptors all stem from a woman in her twenties or thirties who had recovered from COVID-19.

The chain links TRBV11-2 to TRBJ2-2; 7 bases are shared with TRBD1. V shed 5 bases and J 1 base; nucleotides not matched to a gene: 4. This CDR3 is 15 amino acids long. The germline gives CDR1 SGHAT, CDR2 FQNNGV. DNA of the CDR3: TGTGCCAGCAGCCTTTACAGGGGGAACACCGGGGAGCTGTTTTTT. It specifies CASSLYRGNTGELFF.

This clone has a handful of counts. The rearrangement uses TRBV16 and TRBJ2-7, with D tentatively TRBD1 (6 bases). The CDR3 has 13 residues. The germline CDR1 and CDR2 sequences are KGHSY and FQNENV. V lost 2 bases to trimming and J lost 7 bases, with 12 bases between them. CDR3 amino acids: CASSQRDMREQYF. The CDR3 nucleotides read TGTGCCAGCAGCCAACGGGACATGAGAGAGCAGTACTTC.

The V gene is TRBV2, the J gene TRBJ2-1; tentative D call: TRBD1 (5 bases). Germline V gene lookup returns CDR1 SNHLY and CDR2 FYNNEI. V gave up 6 bases and J gave up 7 bases, with 16 bases separating them. The CDR3 runs 14 residues. The CDR3 DNA is TGTGCCAGCAGCGCCCCCAGGGAAGTGAATGAGCAGTTCTTC. It specifies CASSAPREVNEQFF.

CDR3 sequence (DNA): TGTGCCAGCAGTCGGCCAGGGGGAAGCGAGCAGTACTTC. It translates to CASSRPGGSEQYF. The genes are TRBV28 and TRBJ2-7; 7 positions agree with TRBD1. The V gene end was trimmed by 5 bases and the J gene end by 6 bases; junction bases not matched to a gene: 7. CDR1 is MDHEN and CDR2 is SYDVKM in the germline V gene. This CDR3 spans 13 amino acids.

This clone was observed once. The chain uses TRBV28 and TRBJ1-3; no clear D. The germline CDR1 and CDR2 sequences are MDHEN and SYDVKM. The V gene lost 6 bases and the J gene lost 7 bases, with 13 bases spanning the gap. This CDR3 comprises 13 residues. DNA for the CDR3: TGTGCCAGCAGCCCCACTACGGGGAACACCATATATTTT. This encodes CASSPTTGNTIYF.

J is TRBJ1-1 and V is TRBV5-1; a possible D gene is TRBD1 (5 bases). The germline V gene encodes CDR1 SGHRS and CDR2 YFSETQ. Trimming removed 4 bases from V and 3 bases from J, with 10 bases in between. The CDR3 runs 13 residues. The DNA of the CDR3 is TGCGCCAGCAGCGTGGACATTGACACTGAAGCTTTCTTT. Amino acid sequence: CASSVDIDTEAFF.

This chain joins TRBV7-2 and TRBJ2-3; 16 nucleotides agree with TRBD2. The CDR3 covers 18 residues. Germline loops: CDR1 SGHTA, CDR2 FQGNSA. V dropped 0 bases and J dropped 7; count of bases not matched to a gene: 7. The CDR3 loop reads CASSLARGLAGGRNTQYF. The CDR3 coding sequence is TGTGCCAGCAGCTTAGCCAGGGGACTAGCGGGGGGGAGGAATACGCAGTATTTT.

The chain has TRBV7-2 and TRBJ2-7; no firm D call. V was cut by 1 base and J by 3 bases, with 13 bases left in between. The CDR3 extends over 15 amino acids. Germline lookup yields CDR1 SGHTA and CDR2 FQGNSA. CDR3 in amino acids: CASSLGLRIGYEQYF. The CDR3 nucleotides read TGTGCCAGCAGCTTAGGGCTCAGGATCGGCTACGAGCAGTACTTC.

The chain employs TRBV7-2 and TRBJ1-1; unclear D gene. The germline gives CDR1 SGHTA, CDR2 FQGNSA. The CDR3 has 13 amino acids. V lost 2 bases, J lost 2 bases, and 6 bases lay in between. This CDR3 reads CASSLTRNTEAFF. The CDR3 nucleotides read TGTGCCAGCAGCTTAACCAGAAACACTGAAGCTTTCTTT.

This clone came up once. The chain couples TRBV20-1 to TRBJ1-5; TRBD1 aligns across 9 bases. The germline CDR1 and CDR2 sequences are DFQATT and SNEGSKA (reference sequence). CDR3 length equals 13 residues. The trim removed 3 bases at V and 10 bases at J, leaving 7 bases unmatched. DNA for the CDR3: TGCAGTGCTAGTCGGACAGGGGAGAAACCCCAGCATTTT. The encoded protein is CSASRTGEKPQHF.

The chain joins TRBV5-3 to TRBJ2-4; 10 nucleotides line up with TRBD1. TRBV5-3 is treated as an ORF (open reading frame) with a function not yet certain. V lost 4 bases, J lost 2 bases, and 9 bases stayed unmatched. The CDR3 contains 17 residues. Here the CDR3 DNA reads TGTGCCAGAAGCCACCACGGACAGGGGGGTTCCAAAAACATTCAGTACTTC. Encoded protein: CARSHHGQGGSKNIQYF.

V is TRBV3-1 (or the pseudogene TRBV3-2) and J is TRBJ2-4; 8 nucleotides line up with TRBD2. Losses at the gene ends were 0 bases for V and 1 base for J; bases not matched to a gene: 8. This CDR3 is 18 amino acids long. Per the germline V gene, CDR1 is LGHDT and CDR2 is YNNKEL (reference sequence). The CDR3 DNA reads as TGTGCCAGCAGCCAAGATCAACGCGGGGGGCTGGCCAAAAACATTCAGTACTTC. Protein product: CASSQDQRGGLAKNIQYF.

The chain has TRBV2 and TRBJ2-2, with 9 positions matching TRBD1. The V gene end was trimmed by 6 bases and the J gene end by 6 bases; junction bases not matched to a gene: 8. CDR3 length: 15 amino acids. Per germline, CDR1 SNHLY and CDR2 FYNNEI. CDR3 in DNA: TGTGCCAGCAGCGTAACAGGGGGCGAAGCCGGGGAGCTGTTTTTT. It translates to CASSVTGGEAGELFF.

For this clone: Its ends do not fully match the called genes, so a read error is possible. The rearrangement joins TRBV4-1 to TRBJ1-2, with 10 bases that match TRBD1. In germline, CDR1 is MGHRA, CDR2 YSYEKL. This CDR3 spans 14 amino acids. In DNA form, the CDR3 reads TGCGCCAGCAGCGCCCGGGACAGGGGCACCCCTAAGCGCTTC. Translated: CASSARDRGTPKRF.

The rearrangement joins TRBV9 to TRBJ2-3, with D perhaps TRBD1 (6 bases). The CDR3 runs to 13 residues. Germline V gene lookup returns CDR1 SGDLS and CDR2 YYNGEE. V was cut by 4 bases and J by 6 bases, with 12 bases left in between. CDR3 sequence (DNA): TGTGCCAGCAGCACAGGGCCGCCTGATACGCAGTATTTT. Translating it yields CASSTGPPDTQYF.

The rearrangement joins TRBV6-5 to TRBJ2-1; TRBD2 aligns across 7 bases. V shed 2 bases, J shed 6 bases, and the junction held 7 bases outside the gene matches. The CDR3 extends over 15 amino acids. Germline CDR1 MNHEY, CDR2 SVGAGI. The CDR3 reads CASSYGGGVSNEQFF. DNA for the CDR3: TGTGCCAGCAGTTACGGCGGGGGAGTATCCAATGAGCAGTTCTTC.

The rearrangement joins TRBV6-6 to TRBJ1-2, with D possibly matching TRBD1 (6 bases). With 2 bases removed from V and 7 bases from J, the gap between germline ends came to 11 bases. The CDR3 spans 13 residues. Germline V gene lookup returns CDR1 MNHNY and CDR2 SVGAGI (reference sequence). The chain's CDR3 is CASSYEQGSGYTF. In nucleotides, the CDR3 is TGTGCCAGCAGTTACGAACAGGGAAGTGGCTACACCTTC.

The V call is TRBV11-2, the J call TRBJ1-2, with TRBD1 matching 9 bases. CDR1 is SGHAT, CDR2 FQNNGV, per germline. The CDR3 extends over 16 amino acids. The ends lost 2 bases at V and 7 bases at J; junction bases unmatched: 11. In DNA form, the CDR3 reads TGTGCCAGCAGCTTATTTTCGGGACAGGGTCCTACTGGCTACACCTTC. This sequence encodes CASSLFSGQGPTGYTF.

The chain uses TRBV6-6 and TRBJ1-5; D may be TRBD1 (5 bases). Trimming cost V 5 bases and J 3 bases, with 23 bases left between them. Per germline, CDR1 MNHNY and CDR2 SVGAGI (reference sequence). This CDR3 comprises 18 residues. CDR3 DNA sequence: TGTGCCAGCAGTCCCAACTTAGCGGCAGGGATGGTCAATCAGCCCCAGCATTTT. Protein product: CASSPNLAAGMVNQPQHF.

The gene calls are TRBV19 and TRBJ1-6; perhaps TRBD1 as D (5 bases). This CDR3 comprises 13 residues. The V end lost 4 bases, the J end lost 6 bases, and 7 bases lay between the germline ends. Germline-derived CDR1 and CDR2 are LNHDA and SQIVND (reference sequence). CDR3 sequence: CASSSDSNSPLHF. The CDR3 DNA follows: TGTGCCAGTAGTAGCGACAGTAATTCACCCCTCCACTTT.

The chain has TRBV28 and TRBJ2-7, with 7 bases lining up with TRBD1. Trimming removed 5 bases from V and 2 bases from J; junction bases left unmatched: 9. The germline V gene encodes CDR1 MDHEN and CDR2 SYDVKM. The CDR3 has 15 residues. CDR3 protein: CASSPYRDRPYEQYF. CDR3 nucleotide sequence: TGTGCCAGCAGTCCTTATCGGGACAGACCCTACGAGCAGTACTTC.

A note on this clone: Other nucleotide sequences from this sample produce the same CDR3. V is TRBV2 and J is TRBJ2-1, with D tentatively TRBD1 (6 bases). The germline V and J ends were trimmed by 8 bases and 0 bases, with 11 bases remaining between them. This CDR3 region has 14 residues. Germline V gene data show CDR1 as SNHLY and CDR2 as FYNNEI. In DNA, the CDR3 is TGTGCCAGCTCGGAGACAGGCTCCTACAATGAGCAGTTCTTC. It specifies CASSETGSYNEQFF.

The chain uses TRBV18 and TRBJ1-2, with D unclear. The CDR3 runs 13 residues. Trimming took 3 bases from V and 6 from J, leaving 11 bases between them. Germline-derived CDR1 and CDR2 are KGHSH and LQKENI. The CDR3 sequence: CASSPERLDGYTF. The DNA of the CDR3 is TGTGCCAGCTCACCGGAGCGATTGGATGGCTACACCTTC.

The CDR3 DNA sequence: TGTGCCAGCTCACTCCTAAGACCGGGATCTGGAAACACCATATATTTT. It codes for CASSLLRPGSGNTIYF. The chain is built from TRBV18 and TRBJ1-3; D is undetermined. Germline CDR1 is KGHSH and CDR2 is LQKENI. V was trimmed by 4 bases and J by 1 base, leaving 14 bases between them. The CDR3 runs 16 residues.

V usage is TRBV15 and J usage is TRBJ1-4, with D possibly TRBD1 on 5 matching bases. The CDR3 has 14 residues. CDR1 is LNHNV, CDR2 YYDKDF, per germline (reference sequence). Deletions cut 3 bases from V and 4 bases from J, with 9 bases between. The CDR3 loop reads CATSSTGSNEKLFF. CDR3 DNA: TGTGCCACCAGCAGCACAGGTAGTAATGAAAAACTGTTTTTT.